This T cell receptor (beta chain) appears in the sequencing data of a study of OX40 agonist ivuxolimab in advanced cancers. Study at large: Cancers in dose escalation were hepatocellular, melanoma, renal cell and head and neck. Prior anti-PD-1, anti-PD-L1 or anti-CTLA-4 therapy did not bar entry, and 30% to 40% had some.

Here immunoSEQ multiplex PCR was the method, and the copy in TCRdb shows in-frame clones only, minus some. The profile covers roughly 87,000 clones, with about 90% appearing a single time and 8.4% taken by the ten largest. With regard to this clone: Its antigen is still unknown.

Germline V lookup: CDR1 LGHNA, CDR2 YSLEER. V was clipped by 0 bases and J by 3 bases, with 14 bases between them. The length of the CDR3 is 17 residues. Study-level results: Both CD4+ and CD8+ T cell populations in blood had undergone clonal expansion by week 6 at 0.1 to 3.0 mg/kg. More expanded clones were seen, on average, in CD8+ T cells than in CD4+.

Material: CD4+ or CD8+ T cells sorted from blood, obtained in a trial of the OX40 agonist ivuxolimab. The receptor was isolated from an adult with an advanced solid tumor such as melanoma, head and neck, liver or kidney cancer. The chain recombines TRBV4-3 with TRBJ1-4, with D perhaps matching TRBD1 (5 bases). In nucleotides, the CDR3 is TGCGCCAGCAGCCAAGATCCCCAGGGAGAATCTAATGAAAAACTGTTTTTT. As protein: CASSQDPQGESNEKLFF.